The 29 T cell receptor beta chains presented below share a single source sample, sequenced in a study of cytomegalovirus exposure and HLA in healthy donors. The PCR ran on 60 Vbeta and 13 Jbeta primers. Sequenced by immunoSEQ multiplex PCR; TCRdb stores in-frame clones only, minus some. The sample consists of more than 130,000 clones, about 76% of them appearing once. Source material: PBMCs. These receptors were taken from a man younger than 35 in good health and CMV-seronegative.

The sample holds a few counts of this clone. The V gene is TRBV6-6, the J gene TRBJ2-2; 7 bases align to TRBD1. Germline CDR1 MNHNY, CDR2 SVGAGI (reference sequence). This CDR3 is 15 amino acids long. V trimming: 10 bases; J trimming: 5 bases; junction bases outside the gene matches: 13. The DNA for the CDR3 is TGTGCCACCGCCCCCGTGAACAGGGGTACCGGGGAGCTGTTTTTT. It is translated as CATAPVNRGTGELFF.

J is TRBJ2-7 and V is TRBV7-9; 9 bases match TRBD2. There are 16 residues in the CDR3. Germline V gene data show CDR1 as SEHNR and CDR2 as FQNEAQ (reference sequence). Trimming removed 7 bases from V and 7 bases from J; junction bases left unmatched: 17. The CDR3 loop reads CASIPQGTGLAREQYF. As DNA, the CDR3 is TGTGCCAGCATCCCACAGGGGACTGGACTAGCGCGAGAGCAGTACTTC.

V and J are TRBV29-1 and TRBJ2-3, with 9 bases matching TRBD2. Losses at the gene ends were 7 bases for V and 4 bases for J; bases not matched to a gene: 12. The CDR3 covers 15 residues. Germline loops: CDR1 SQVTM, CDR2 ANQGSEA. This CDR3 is CSASPSGRTADTQYF. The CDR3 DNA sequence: TGCAGCGCCTCGCCCAGCGGGAGGACGGCAGATACGCAGTATTTT.

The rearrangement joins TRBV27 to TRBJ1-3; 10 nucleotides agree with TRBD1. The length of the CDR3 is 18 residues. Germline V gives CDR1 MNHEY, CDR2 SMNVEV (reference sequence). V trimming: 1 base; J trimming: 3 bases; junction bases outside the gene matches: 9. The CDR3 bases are TGTGCCAGCAGTTTATTAGATAGTGACAGGGGGCTTGGAAACACCATATATTTT. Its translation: CASSLLDSDRGLGNTIYF.

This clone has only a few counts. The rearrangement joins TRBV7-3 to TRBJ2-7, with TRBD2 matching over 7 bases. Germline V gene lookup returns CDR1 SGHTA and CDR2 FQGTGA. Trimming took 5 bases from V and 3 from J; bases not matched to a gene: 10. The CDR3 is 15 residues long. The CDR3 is CASSRGVGEGYEQYF. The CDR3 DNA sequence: TGTGCCAGCAGCCGCGGTGTAGGGGAGGGCTACGAGCAGTACTTC. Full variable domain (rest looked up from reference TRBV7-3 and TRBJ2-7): GAGVSQTPSNKVTEKGKYVELRCDPISGHTALYWYRQSLGQGPEFLIYFQGTGAADDSGLPNDRFFAVRPEGSVSTLKIQRTERGDSAVYLCASSRGVGEGYEQYFGPGTRLTVT.

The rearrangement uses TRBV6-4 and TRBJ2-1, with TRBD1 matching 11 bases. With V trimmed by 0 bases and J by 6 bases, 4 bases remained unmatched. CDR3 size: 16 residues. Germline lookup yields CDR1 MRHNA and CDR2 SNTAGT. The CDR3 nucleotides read TGTGCCAGCAGTGACTCCCCCGGGACAGGGGGCAATGAGCAGTTCTTC. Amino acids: CASSDSPGTGGNEQFF.

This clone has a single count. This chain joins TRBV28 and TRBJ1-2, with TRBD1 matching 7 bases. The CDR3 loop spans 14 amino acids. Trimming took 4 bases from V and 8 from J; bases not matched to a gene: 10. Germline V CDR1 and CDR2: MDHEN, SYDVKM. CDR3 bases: TGTGCCAGCAGTTCCCGTTTGGGGGACAGAGGCTACACCTTC. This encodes CASSSRLGDRGYTF.

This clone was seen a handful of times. This CDR3 is CASSGQFTSSYNSPLHF. CDR3 bases: TGTGCCAGCAGTGGACAGTTCACGAGCTCCTATAATTCACCCCTCCACTTT. This rearrangement joins TRBV6-1 to TRBJ1-6; possibly TRBD1 for D (5 bases). V was shortened by 4 bases and J by 0 bases, with 13 bases between the two germline ends. Germline V gene lookup returns CDR1 MNHNS and CDR2 SASEGT. This CDR3 is built from 17 residues.

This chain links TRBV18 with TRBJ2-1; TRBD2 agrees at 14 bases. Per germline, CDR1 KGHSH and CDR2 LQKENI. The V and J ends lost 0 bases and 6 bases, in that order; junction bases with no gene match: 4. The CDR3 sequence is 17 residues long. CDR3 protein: CASSPPGLAGAGNEQFF. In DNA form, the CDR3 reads TGTGCCAGCTCACCACCGGGACTAGCGGGAGCCGGCAATGAGCAGTTCTTC.

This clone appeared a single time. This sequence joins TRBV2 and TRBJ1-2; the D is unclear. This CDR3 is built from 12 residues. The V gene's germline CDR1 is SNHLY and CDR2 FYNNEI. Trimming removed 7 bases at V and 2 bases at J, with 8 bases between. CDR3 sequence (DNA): TGTGCCAGCACCGACATGAACTATGGCTACACCTTC. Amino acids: CASTDMNYGYTF. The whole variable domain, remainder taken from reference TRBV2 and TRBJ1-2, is EPEVTQTPSHQVTQMGQEVILRCVPISNHLYFYWYRQILGQKVEFLVSFYNNEISEKSEIFDDQFSVERPDGSNFTLKIRSTKLEDSAMYFCASTDMNYGYTFGSGTRLTVV.

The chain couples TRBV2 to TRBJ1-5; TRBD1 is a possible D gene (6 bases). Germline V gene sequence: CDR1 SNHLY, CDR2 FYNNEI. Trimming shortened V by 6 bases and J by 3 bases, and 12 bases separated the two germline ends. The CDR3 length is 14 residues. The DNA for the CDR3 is TGTGCCAGCAGGACGGACAGTGTCAATCAGCCCCAGCATTTT. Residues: CASRTDSVNQPQHF.

The DNA of the CDR3 is TGTGCCAGCAGCGAAGGGACAGGGAGGTACGAGCAGTACTTC. This encodes CASSEGTGRYEQYF. The chain combines TRBV9 with TRBJ2-7; TRBD1 agrees at 9 bases. Unmatched junction bases numbered 5, after V lost 3 bases and J lost 4 bases. The CDR3 spans 14 residues. Looked up from germline, CDR1 is SGDLS and CDR2 is YYNGEE.

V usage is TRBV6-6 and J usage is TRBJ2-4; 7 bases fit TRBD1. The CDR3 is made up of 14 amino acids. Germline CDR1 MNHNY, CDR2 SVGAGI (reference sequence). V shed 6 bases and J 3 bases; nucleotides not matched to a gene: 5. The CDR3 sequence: CASRLGGGKNIQYF. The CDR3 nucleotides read TGTGCCAGCAGGCTAGGGGGCGGCAAAAACATTCAGTACTTC.

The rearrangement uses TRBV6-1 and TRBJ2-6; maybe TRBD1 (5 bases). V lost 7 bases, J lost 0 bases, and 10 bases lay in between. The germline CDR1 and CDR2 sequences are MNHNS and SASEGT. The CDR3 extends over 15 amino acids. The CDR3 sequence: CASKGQISGANVLTF. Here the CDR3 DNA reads TGTGCCAGCAAGGGGCAGATCTCTGGGGCCAACGTCCTGACTTTC.

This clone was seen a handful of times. CDR3 sequence: CASSSTSTGGSYTF. The DNA for the CDR3 is TGTGCCAGCAGCTCTACCTCGACCGGGGGTAGCTACACCTTC. The chain recombines TRBV5-6 with TRBJ1-2; possible D gene TRBD1, 5 bases. The germline V gene has CDR1 SGHDT and CDR2 YYEEEE. Between the trimmed V and J ends, which lost 3 bases and 9 bases, there was a span of 18 bases. The CDR3 is 14 amino acids.

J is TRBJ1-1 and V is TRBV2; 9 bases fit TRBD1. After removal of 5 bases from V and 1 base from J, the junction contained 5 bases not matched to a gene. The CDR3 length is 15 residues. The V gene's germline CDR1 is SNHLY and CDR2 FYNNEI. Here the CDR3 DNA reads TGTGCCAGCAGTCTACGGACAGGGGCGAACACTGAAGCTTTCTTT. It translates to CASSLRTGANTEAFF.

CDR3 region: CASRAGGGPPWEYF. In DNA form, the CDR3 reads TGTGCCAGCAGAGCGGGCGGGGGGCCCCCTTGGGAGTATTTT. The V call is TRBV2, the J call TRBJ2-3; 8 bases are a match to TRBD2. The junction had 15 bases not matched to a gene; V was cut back by 6 bases and J by 13 bases. The CDR3 is made up of 14 amino acids. Germline V gene lookup returns CDR1 SNHLY and CDR2 FYNNEI.

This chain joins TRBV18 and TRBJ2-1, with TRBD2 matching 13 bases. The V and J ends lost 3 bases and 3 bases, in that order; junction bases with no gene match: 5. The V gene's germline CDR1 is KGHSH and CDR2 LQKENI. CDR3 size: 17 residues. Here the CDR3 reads CASSPPGLAGFYNEQFF. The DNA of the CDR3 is TGTGCCAGCTCACCTCCGGGACTAGCGGGATTCTACAATGAGCAGTTCTTC.

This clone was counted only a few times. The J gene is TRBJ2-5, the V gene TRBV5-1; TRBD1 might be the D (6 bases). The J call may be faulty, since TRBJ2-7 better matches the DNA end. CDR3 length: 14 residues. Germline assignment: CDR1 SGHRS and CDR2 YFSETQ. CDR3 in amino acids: CASSEQGLTYEQYF. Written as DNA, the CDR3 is TGCGCCAGCAGCGAACAGGGATTAACCTACGAGCAGTACTTC.

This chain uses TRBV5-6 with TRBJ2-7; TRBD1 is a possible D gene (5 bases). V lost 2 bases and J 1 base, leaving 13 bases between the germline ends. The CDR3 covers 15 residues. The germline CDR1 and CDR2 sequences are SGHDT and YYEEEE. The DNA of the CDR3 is TGTGCCAGCAGCTTAGGTACTACAGGTTCCTACGAGCAGTACTTC. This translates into CASSLGTTGSYEQYF.

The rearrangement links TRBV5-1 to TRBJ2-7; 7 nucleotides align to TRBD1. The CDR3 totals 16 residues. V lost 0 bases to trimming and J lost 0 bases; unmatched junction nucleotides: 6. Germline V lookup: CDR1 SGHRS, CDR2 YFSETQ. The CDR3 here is CASSLVGQRSSYEQYF. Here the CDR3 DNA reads TGCGCCAGCAGCTTGGTGGGACAGCGAAGCTCCTACGAGCAGTACTTC.

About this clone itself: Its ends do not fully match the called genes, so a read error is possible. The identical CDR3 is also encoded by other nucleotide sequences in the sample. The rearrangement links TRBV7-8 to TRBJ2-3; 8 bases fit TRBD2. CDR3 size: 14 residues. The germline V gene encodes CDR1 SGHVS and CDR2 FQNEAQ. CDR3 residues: CASSSTSGTDTQYF. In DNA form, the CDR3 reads TGTGCCAGCAGCTCCACTAGCGGCACGGATACGCAGTATTTT.

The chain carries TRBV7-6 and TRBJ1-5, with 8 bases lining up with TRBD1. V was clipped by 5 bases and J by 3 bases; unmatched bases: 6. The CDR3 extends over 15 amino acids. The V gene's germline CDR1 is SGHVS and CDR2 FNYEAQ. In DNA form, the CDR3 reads TGTGCCAGCAGCCCTAGACAGGGGTTCAATCAGCCCCAGCATTTT. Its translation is CASSPRQGFNQPQHF. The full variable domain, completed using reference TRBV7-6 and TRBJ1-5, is GAGVSQSPRYKVTKRGQDVALRCDPISGHVSLYWYRQALGQGPEFLTYFNYEAQQDKSGLPNDRFSAERPEGSISTLTIQRTEQRDSAMYRCASSPRQGFNQPQHFGDGTRLSIL.

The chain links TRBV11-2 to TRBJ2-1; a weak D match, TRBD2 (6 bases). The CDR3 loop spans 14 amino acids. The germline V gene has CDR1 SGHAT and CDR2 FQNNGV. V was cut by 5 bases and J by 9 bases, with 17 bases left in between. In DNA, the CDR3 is TGTGCCAGCAGCAAACTATTATTGGAGGGTGAGCAGTTCTTC. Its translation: CASSKLLLEGEQFF.

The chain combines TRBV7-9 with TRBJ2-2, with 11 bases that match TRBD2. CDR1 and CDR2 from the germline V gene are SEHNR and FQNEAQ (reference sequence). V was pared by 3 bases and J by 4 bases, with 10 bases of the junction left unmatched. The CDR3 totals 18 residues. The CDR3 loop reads CASSFGLAGGPVTGELFF. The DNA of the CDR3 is TGTGCCAGCAGCTTCGGGTTAGCGGGAGGGCCAGTCACCGGGGAGCTGTTTTTT.

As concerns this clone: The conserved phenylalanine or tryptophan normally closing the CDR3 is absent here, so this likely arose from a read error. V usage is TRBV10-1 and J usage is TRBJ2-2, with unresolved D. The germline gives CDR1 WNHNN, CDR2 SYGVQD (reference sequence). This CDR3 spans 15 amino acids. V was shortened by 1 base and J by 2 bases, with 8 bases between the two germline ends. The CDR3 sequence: CASSEWGFNTGELFS. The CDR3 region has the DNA TGCGCCAGCAGTGAGTGGGGATTTAACACCGGGGAGCTGTTTTCT.

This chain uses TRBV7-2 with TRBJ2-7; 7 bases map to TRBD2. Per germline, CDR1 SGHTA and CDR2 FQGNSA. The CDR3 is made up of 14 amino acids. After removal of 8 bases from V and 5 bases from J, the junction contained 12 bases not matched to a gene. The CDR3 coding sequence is TGTGCCAGCCTTAGCGGGTCTTCTTCGGACGAGCAGTACTTC. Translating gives CASLSGSSSDEQYF.

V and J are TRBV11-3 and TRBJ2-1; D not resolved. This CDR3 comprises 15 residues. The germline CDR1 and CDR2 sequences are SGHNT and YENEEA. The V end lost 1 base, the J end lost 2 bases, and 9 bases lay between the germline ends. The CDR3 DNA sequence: TGTGCCAGCAGCTTAGTGGCCACCACCTACAATGAGCAGTTCTTC. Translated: CASSLVATTYNEQFF.

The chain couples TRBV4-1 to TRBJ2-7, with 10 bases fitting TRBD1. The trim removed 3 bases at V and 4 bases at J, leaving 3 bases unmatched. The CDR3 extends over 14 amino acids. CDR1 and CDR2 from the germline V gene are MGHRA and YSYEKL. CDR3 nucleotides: TGCGCCAGCAGCCACGGGACAGGGGAGTACGAGCAGTACTTC. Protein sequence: CASSHGTGEYEQYF.